The 30 T cell receptor beta chains reported below all come from one sample, sequenced in a study of cytomegalovirus exposure and HLA in healthy donors. Libraries were prepared by immunoSEQ multiplex PCR; TCRdb keeps only in-frame clonotypes and omits some of them. The table shows around 52,000 clones, with about 90% occurring only once. Sequenced sample: PBMCs. These TCRs come from a woman in her twenties or thirties in good health and CMV-seronegative.

This clone has more than one count but fewer than ten. The V call is TRBV25-1, the J call TRBJ2-6; 9 bases line up with TRBD1. CDR1 is MGHDK, CDR2 SYGVNS, per germline. V lost 8 bases and J lost 1; bases outside the gene matches: 9. CDR3 size: 17 residues. CDR3 DNA sequence: TGTGCCAGCTCCGCGGGACAGGGCATTTCTGGGGCCAACGTCCTGACTTTC. Residues: CASSAGQGISGANVLTF.

The chain links TRBV27 to TRBJ1-1; 7 nucleotides align to TRBD1. In germline, CDR1 is MNHEY, CDR2 SMNVEV (reference sequence). V dropped 6 bases and J dropped 0; count of bases not matched to a gene: 4. The CDR3 length is 14 residues. Here the CDR3 reads CASRGQPMNTEAFF. CDR3 DNA sequence: TGTGCCAGCAGGGGACAGCCTATGAACACTGAAGCTTTCTTT.

The J gene is TRBJ1-5, the V gene TRBV6-5; tentatively, D is TRBD1 (6 bases). This CDR3 spans 14 amino acids. Trimming pared 5 bases from V and 3 bases from J, leaving 11 bases between. CDR1 MNHEY and CDR2 SVGAGI come from the germline V gene. The CDR3 sequence: CASSSRGSNQPQHF. The CDR3 nucleotides are TGTGCCAGCAGTAGCAGGGGATCCAATCAGCCCCAGCATTTT.

The chain links TRBV11-2 to TRBJ2-1; D might be TRBD1 (7 bases). The germline V and J ends were trimmed by 5 bases and 6 bases, with 17 bases remaining between them. The CDR3 extends over 15 amino acids. Germline CDR1 and CDR2: SGHAT and FQNNGV. This CDR3 is CASSLQGGSVNEQFF. CDR3 coding DNA: TGTGCCAGCAGCCTCCAGGGGGGATCGGTCAATGAGCAGTTCTTC.

The chain employs TRBV28 and TRBJ2-2; 12 bases line up with TRBD2. CDR3 length: 19 residues. Germline V gives CDR1 MDHEN, CDR2 SYDVKM. Trimming took 2 bases from V and 0 from J; bases not matched to a gene: 7. CDR3 residues: CASSLRLAGGNANTGELFF. CDR3 nucleotide sequence: TGTGCCAGCAGTTTAAGGCTAGCGGGGGGGAACGCGAACACCGGGGAGCTGTTTTTT.

V is TRBV6-5 and J is TRBJ2-7; D might be TRBD2 (5 bases). The CDR3 is 15 residues long. Germline CDR1 and CDR2: MNHEY and SVGAGI. Trimming shortened V by 2 bases and J by 3 bases, and 14 bases separated the two germline ends. In nucleotides, the CDR3 is TGTGCCAGCAGTTACCTTAACGGGATCGGCTACGAGCAGTACTTC. This gives the protein CASSYLNGIGYEQYF.

The J gene is TRBJ2-7, the V gene TRBV11-2; 7 bases agree with TRBD1. The trim removed 5 bases at V and 2 bases at J, leaving 9 bases unmatched. The CDR3 has 15 residues. Germline V lookup: CDR1 SGHAT, CDR2 FQNNGV. The CDR3 reads CASSPWTGKTYEQYF. The DNA of the CDR3 is TGTGCCAGCAGCCCCTGGACAGGCAAGACCTACGAGCAGTACTTC.

The rearrangement uses TRBV27 and TRBJ1-5; D perhaps matches TRBD1 (5 bases). CDR1 is MNHEY, CDR2 SMNVEV, per germline (reference sequence). Trimming removed 5 bases from V and 6 bases from J, with 23 bases in between. The CDR3 is made up of 17 amino acids. The CDR3 DNA reads TGTGCCAGCAGTCTCCGTCTAATCGGGGGGACGGGTCAGCCCCAGCATTTT. It encodes CASSLRLIGGTGQPQHF.

The genes are TRBV7-9 and TRBJ2-7; 11 nucleotides agree with TRBD1. Germline V gives CDR1 SEHNR, CDR2 FQNEAQ (reference sequence). The CDR3 contains 15 residues. The V segment lost 1 base and the J segment 7 bases; nucleotides outside the gene matches: 6. CDR3 sequence (DNA): TGTGCCAGCAGCTTAGGAGGACAGGGGGCAAGGGAGCAGTACTTC. Residues: CASSLGGQGAREQYF. Complete variable domain (other parts from reference TRBV7-9 and TRBJ2-7): DTGVSQNPRHKITKRGQNVTFRCDPISEHNRLYWYRQTLGQGPEFLTYFQNEAQLEKSRLLSDRFSAERPKGSFSTLEIQRTEQGDSAMYLCASSLGGQGAREQYFGPGTRLTVT.

The chain has TRBV5-1 and TRBJ2-5; possibly TRBD2 for D (6 bases). The CDR3 runs 14 residues. With 5 bases removed from V and 5 bases from J, the gap between germline ends came to 16 bases. Germline V gives CDR1 SGHRS, CDR2 YFSETQ. CDR3 region: CASRFWTAGETQYF. The CDR3 region has the DNA TGCGCCAGCAGATTCTGGACGGCGGGGGAGACCCAGTACTTC.

The chain has TRBV4-1 and TRBJ2-2; weak D call: TRBD2 (5 bases). The V end was cut by 3 bases, the J end by 4 bases, with 15 bases between. The CDR3 is 16 amino acids. Germline loops: CDR1 MGHRA, CDR2 YSYEKL. The CDR3 DNA sequence: TGCGCCAGCAGCCACCGAGGACTTGGCAGCACCGGGGAGCTGTTTTTT. This sequence encodes CASSHRGLGSTGELFF.

The chain links TRBV2 to TRBJ1-5; 8 positions match TRBD1. Germline V CDR1 and CDR2: SNHLY, FYNNEI. The CDR3 contains 13 residues. Trimming cost V 8 bases and J 7 bases; bases outside gene matches: 7. The chain's CDR3 is CASETGDGQPQHF. CDR3 bases: TGTGCCAGCGAGACAGGGGATGGACAGCCCCAGCATTTT.

This clone was detected a few times. The chain carries TRBV19 and TRBJ1-2; D gene uncertain. The V and J ends lost 1 base and 5 bases respectively, with 5 bases between them. This CDR3 spans 12 amino acids. In germline, CDR1 is LNHDA, CDR2 SQIVND (reference sequence). CDR3 residues: CASSIGRYGYTF. The CDR3 DNA reads TGTGCCAGTAGTATAGGTAGATATGGCTACACCTTC. The full variable domain, with the rest looked up from reference TRBV19 and TRBJ1-2, is DGGITQSPKYLFRKEGQNVTLSCEQNLNHDAMYWYRQDPGQGLRLIYYSQIVNDFQKGDIAEGYSVSREKKESFPLTVTSAQKNPTAFYLCASSIGRYGYTFGSGTRLTVV.

The chain has TRBV13 and TRBJ2-3; weak D call: TRBD2 (6 bases). Per the germline V gene, CDR1 is PRHDT and CDR2 is FYEKMQ (reference sequence). The CDR3 consists of 17 residues. Trimming pared 0 bases from V and 5 bases from J, leaving 18 bases between. CDR3 loop: CASSLGPRGPPLDTQYF. In DNA, the CDR3 is TGTGCCAGCAGCTTAGGCCCGCGGGGACCGCCGTTAGATACGCAGTATTTT.

The chain couples TRBV6-5 to TRBJ2-5, with D possibly matching TRBD2 (5 bases). The CDR3 loop spans 16 amino acids. Per the germline V gene, CDR1 is MNHEY and CDR2 is SVGAGI. Deletions cut 2 bases from V and 4 bases from J, with 17 bases between. CDR3 sequence: CASSYGRGPSRETQYF. DNA of the CDR3: TGTGCCAGCAGTTACGGCAGAGGGCCCTCGCGAGAGACCCAGTACTTC.

The chain combines TRBV6-6 with TRBJ1-1; D not certain. Trimming took 4 bases from V and 5 from J, leaving 8 bases between them. CDR1 and CDR2 (germline): MNHNY, SVGAGI (reference sequence). The CDR3 sequence is 12 residues long. For the CDR3, the DNA is TGTGCCAGCAGTTCCCTGAGAACTGAAGCTTTCTTT. Its protein product is CASSSLRTEAFF.

The rearrangement links TRBV28 to TRBJ2-2; a possible D gene is TRBD1 (8 bases). The CDR3 spans 18 residues. Between the trimmed V and J ends, which lost 4 bases and 3 bases, there was a span of 21 bases. Looked up from germline, CDR1 is MDHEN and CDR2 is SYDVKM. CDR3 in DNA: TGTGCCAGCAGTTCGAAATGGAACAGGGGGAGGGACACCGGGGAGCTGTTTTTT. Translated, it gives CASSSKWNRGRDTGELFF. Supplemented by reference TRBV28 and TRBJ2-2, the full variable domain reads DVKVTQSSRYLVKRTGEKVFLECVQDMDHENMFWYRQDPGLGLRLIYFSYDVKMKEKGDIPEGYSVSREKKERFSLILESASTNQTSMYLCASSSKWNRGRDTGELFFGEGSRLTVL.

This chain connects TRBV27 to TRBJ1-5; D is unclear. The germline V gene encodes CDR1 MNHEY and CDR2 SMNVEV (reference sequence). With 2 bases removed from V and 2 bases from J, the gap between germline ends came to 7 bases. The CDR3 runs 14 residues. CDR3 loop: CASSLSTGNQPQHF. The CDR3 DNA reads TGTGCCAGCAGTTTAAGTACGGGCAATCAGCCCCAGCATTTT.

The chain carries TRBV28 and TRBJ2-2; 9 bases map to TRBD2. Losses at the gene ends were 3 bases for V and 1 base for J; bases not matched to a gene: 3. The CDR3 totals 16 residues. Germline-derived CDR1 and CDR2 are MDHEN and SYDVKM. CDR3 protein: CASSFLTSGNTGELFF. In DNA, the CDR3 is TGTGCCAGCAGTTTTTTGACTAGCGGGAACACCGGGGAGCTGTTTTTT. The full variable domain, rest sourced from reference TRBV28 and TRBJ2-2, is DVKVTQSSRYLVKRTGEKVFLECVQDMDHENMFWYRQDPGLGLRLIYFSYDVKMKEKGDIPEGYSVSREKKERFSLILESASTNQTSMYLCASSFLTSGNTGELFFGEGSRLTVL.

This clone was seen only once. This chain joins TRBV11-2 and TRBJ2-2; D is undetermined. V lost 6 bases, J lost 0 bases, and 11 bases lay in between. The germline V gene encodes CDR1 SGHAT and CDR2 FQNNGV. There are 15 residues in the CDR3. CDR3 sequence (DNA): TGTGCCAGCAGGTCCCCCAGAACGAACACCGGGGAGCTGTTTTTT. Protein: CASRSPRTNTGELFF.

The rearrangement uses TRBV5-6 and TRBJ2-5; D is unresolved. V was shortened by 4 bases and J by 5 bases, with 9 bases between the two germline ends. Germline lookup yields CDR1 SGHDT and CDR2 YYEEEE. The CDR3 extends over 12 amino acids. The CDR3 is CASSLRRETQYF. The CDR3 DNA sequence: TGTGCCAGCAGCCTCAGGCGCGAGACCCAGTACTTC.

V is TRBV28 and J is TRBJ2-1; TRBD1 agrees at 9 bases. Per germline, CDR1 MDHEN and CDR2 SYDVKM. The CDR3 length is 15 residues. The ends lost 7 bases at V and 3 bases at J; junction bases unmatched: 7. The CDR3 DNA reads as TGTGCCAGCACCCCTCGGGACAGGGACTACAATGAGCAGTTCTTC. Protein product: CASTPRDRDYNEQFF.

The chain recombines TRBV5-5 with TRBJ1-1; perhaps TRBD1 as D (6 bases). Trimming removed 7 bases at V and 7 bases at J, with 17 bases between. The CDR3 totals 13 residues. Per the germline V gene, CDR1 is SGHKS and CDR2 is YYEKEE (reference sequence). The CDR3 is CASFGFPGVEAFF. DNA for the CDR3: TGTGCCAGCTTTGGTTTCCCAGGGGTTGAAGCTTTCTTT.

This clone appeared a single time. This chain uses TRBV25-1 with TRBJ2-3; a possible D gene is TRBD2 (6 bases). Trimming removed 4 bases from V and 2 bases from J, with 10 bases in between. The CDR3 runs 14 residues. Germline loops: CDR1 MGHDK, CDR2 SYGVNS. Written as DNA, the CDR3 is TGTGCCAGCAGTGGCGGGGCCCCCACAGATACGCAGTATTTT. Its protein is CASSGGAPTDTQYF.

The chain employs TRBV5-1 and TRBJ2-7, with D perhaps matching TRBD1 (5 bases). Germline CDR1 reads SGHRS; CDR2 reads YFSETQ. The CDR3 length is 14 residues. The V gene lost 0 bases and the J gene lost 3 bases, with 10 bases spanning the gap. CDR3 loop: CASSLVPGYYEQYF. For the CDR3, the DNA is TGCGCCAGCAGCTTGGTTCCAGGGTACTACGAGCAGTACTTC.

This clone was seen only once. J is TRBJ2-4 and V is TRBV5-1, with 8 bases identical to TRBD1. Germline lookup yields CDR1 SGHRS and CDR2 YFSETQ. J gave up 7 bases and V 7 bases, and 7 bases lay outside the gene matches. This CDR3 contains 13 residues. The CDR3 here is CASGSGTGNIQYF. The CDR3 DNA reads TGCGCCAGCGGTTCCGGGACAGGCAACATTCAGTACTTC.

The gene calls are TRBV28 and TRBJ2-7, with 9 bases aligning to TRBD2. Germline V gene sequence: CDR1 MDHEN, CDR2 SYDVKM. V dropped 3 bases and J dropped 5; count of bases not matched to a gene: 8. The CDR3 totals 15 residues. The chain's CDR3 is CASSFSAGGSHEQYF. CDR3 sequence (DNA): TGTGCCAGCAGTTTCTCAGCGGGAGGAAGCCACGAGCAGTACTTC.

DNA of the CDR3: TGTGCCAGCAGTTACTCGAGTCGGGGAGCTGGAAACACCATATATTTT. This encodes CASSYSSRGAGNTIYF. The chain has TRBV6-5 and TRBJ1-3; unclear D gene. CDR3 size: 16 residues. The germline V gene has CDR1 MNHEY and CDR2 SVGAGI. V gave up 0 bases and J gave up 2 bases, with 11 bases separating them.

The J gene is TRBJ1-4, the V gene TRBV9; maybe TRBD1 (5 bases). The CDR3 is made up of 13 amino acids. Germline CDR1 and CDR2: SGDLS and YYNGEE. Trimming took 4 bases from V and 7 from J, leaving 11 bases between them. This chain's CDR3 is CASSTHRGEKLFF. The DNA for the CDR3 is TGTGCCAGCAGCACACATAGGGGTGAAAAACTGTTTTTT.

CDR3 sequence reads: CASNRGAGGRNEQFF. The CDR3 DNA reads TGTGCCAGCAACAGGGGAGCGGGAGGGCGAAATGAGCAGTTCTTC. The genes are TRBV9 and TRBJ2-1, with 10 nucleotides matching TRBD2. The CDR3 has 15 residues. CDR1 SGDLS and CDR2 YYNGEE come from the germline V gene. With 6 bases clipped from V and 7 bases from J, the junction kept 10 bases outside the gene matches.